The clone carrying this T cell receptor beta chain appeared many times. The antigen is not known. The sample belongs to a study of shared clonotypes between healthy human individuals. At the level of the study: Sampling drew on donors who were two women and a few men aged 18 to 49. There were three CD4 naive, three CD4 memory, two CD8 naive and one CD8 memory plates per donor.

Findings and limits, study-wide: At large depth, rarefaction still showed sorted-subset sequencing to be incomplete.

Trimming cost V 5 bases and J 4 bases, with 13 bases left between them. CDR1 and CDR2 (germline): SGDLS, YYNGEE. There are 13 residues in the CDR3. The authors distributed each subset's genomic DNA evenly over several immunoSEQ plates. Method: immunoSEQ multiplex PCR; TCRdb's copy keeps in-frame clones and lacks some. The repertoire includes 300,000 to 400,000 clones, around 79% of them detected once, and about 9.4% sits in the top ten. Sequencing was performed on memory CD4+ T cells sorted from blood. Subset in this sample: CD45RA-negative fraction. The clonotype was recovered from a man younger than 45 in good health. This rearrangement joins TRBV9 to TRBJ2-7, with a weak D call TRBD1 (6 bases). This CDR3 reads CASSPQGIYEQYF. The CDR3 DNA reads TGTGCCAGCAGTCCCCAGGGGATTTACGAGCAGTACTTC. Combining the CDR3 with reference TRBV9 and TRBJ2-7 gives the whole variable domain DSGVTQTPKHLITATGQRVTLRCSPRSGDLSVYWYQQSLDQGLQFLIQYYNGEERAKGNILERFSAQQFPDLHSELNLSSLELGDSALYFCASSPQGIYEQYFGPGTRLTVT.